This T cell receptor (beta chain) derives from a study of blood T cell repertoires in COVID-19. Turning to the study itself: From T cells, B-cell-depleted T cells, or PBMCs came the material, which was cDNA or gDNA.

Assay: immunoSEQ multiplex PCR; the TCRdb copy retains only in-frame clones and omits some. The sample lists about 220,000 clones, 80% seen once, with 9.5% to 15% in the top ten. The receptor was isolated from a human donor in a cohort sampled during active COVID-19. Specimen: peripheral blood.

The CDR3 region has the DNA TGTGCCAGCTCACTGAAGGGGGCCGGGGAGCTGTTTTTT. Encoded protein: CASSLKGAGELFF. The gene calls are TRBV18 and TRBJ2-2; maybe TRBD1 (6 bases). V gave up 4 bases and J gave up 6 bases, with 9 bases separating them. Germline V CDR1 and CDR2: KGHSH, LQKENI. The CDR3 consists of 13 residues.